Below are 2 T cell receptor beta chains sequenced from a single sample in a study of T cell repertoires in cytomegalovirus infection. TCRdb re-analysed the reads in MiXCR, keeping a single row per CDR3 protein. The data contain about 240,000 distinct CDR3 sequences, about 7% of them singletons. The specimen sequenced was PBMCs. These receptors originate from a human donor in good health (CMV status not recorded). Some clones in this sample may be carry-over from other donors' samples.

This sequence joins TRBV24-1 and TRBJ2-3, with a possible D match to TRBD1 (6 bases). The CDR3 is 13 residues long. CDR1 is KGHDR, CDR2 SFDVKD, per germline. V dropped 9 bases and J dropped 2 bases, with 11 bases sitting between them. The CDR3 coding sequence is TGTGCCACCCATGGACAGTACACAGATACGCAGTATTTT. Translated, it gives CATHGQYTDTQYF.

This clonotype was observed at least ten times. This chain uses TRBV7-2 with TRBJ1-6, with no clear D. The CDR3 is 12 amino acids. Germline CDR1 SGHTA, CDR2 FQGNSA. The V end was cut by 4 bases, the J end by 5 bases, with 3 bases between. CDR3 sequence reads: CASSSDNSPLHF. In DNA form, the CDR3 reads TGTGCCAGCAGCTCGGATAATTCACCCCTCCACTTT.